The next 2 T cell receptor beta chains were all read from a single sample in a study of technical replicates of blood from a handful of donors. Profiling relied on immunoSEQ multiplex PCR, and the TCRdb table lists in-frame clones only, not all of them. The profile shows 80,000 to 95,000 clones, over 85% of them singletons. The sample was T cells isolated from PBMCs. The receptors were sampled from a human donor in good health.

In its sample, this clone was seen once. This rearrangement joins TRBV5-1 to TRBJ1-1; 8 bases align to TRBD1. The CDR3 is 15 residues long. V gave up 3 bases and J gave up 1 base; unmatched junction bases: 5. CDR1 SGHRS and CDR2 YFSETQ come from the germline V gene. This CDR3 reads CASSSQGASNTEAFF. CDR3 nucleotide sequence: TGCGCCAGCAGCTCTCAGGGGGCCTCGAACACTGAAGCTTTCTTT.

This chain uses TRBV30 with TRBJ2-1; a possible D gene is TRBD1 (5 bases). Trimming removed 5 bases from V and 2 bases from J, with 16 bases in between. The CDR3 has 15 residues. Germline CDR1 GTSNPN, CDR2 SVGIG (reference sequence). In nucleotides, the CDR3 is TGTGCCTGGTGTATTGACAGTGGCCCCTACAATGAGCAGTTCTTC. Translating gives CAWCIDSGPYNEQFF.